The 8 T cell receptor beta chains below come from one sample, sequenced in a study of Graves' ophthalmopathy and Graves' hyperthyroidism. CDR3 regions of TCR beta were amplified from RNA transcripts. First-round RT-PCR with HTBI primers preceded a second-round multiplex PCR. In TCRdb, the multiplex PCR reads were re-called with MiXCR into one record per CDR3 protein. This table holds about 220,000 distinct CDR3 sequences, approximately 21% found once. Sequencing used peripheral blood. The receptors shown here come from a woman aged 50 to 65 with Graves' ophthalmopathy.

The chain is built from TRBV11-1 and TRBJ1-1, with 7 positions matching TRBD1. The CDR3 spans 14 residues. The trim removed 5 bases at V and 4 bases at J, leaving 7 bases unmatched. The germline CDR1 and CDR2 sequences are SGHAT and FQDESV (reference sequence). The CDR3 sequence is CASSPADRATEAFF. CDR3 DNA sequence: TGTGCCAGCAGCCCCGCAGACAGGGCCACTGAAGCTTTCTTT.

The sample holds many counts of this clonotype. The chain recombines TRBV28 with TRBJ1-5, with TRBD1 identical over 8 bases. CDR3 length: 15 amino acids. Germline CDR1 and CDR2: MDHEN and SYDVKM. V was clipped by 2 bases and J by 3 bases; unmatched bases: 3. CDR3 in amino acids: CASSLRQGNNQPQHF. CDR3 sequence (DNA): TGTGCCAGCAGTTTAAGACAGGGGAACAATCAGCCCCAGCATTTT.

This clonotype was detected ten times or more. The chain has TRBV20-1 and TRBJ1-5; 9 bases fit TRBD1. J gave up 5 bases and V 7 bases, and 3 bases lay outside the gene matches. CDR3 length: 12 amino acids. The germline gives CDR1 DFQATT, CDR2 SNEGSKA (reference sequence). CDR3 protein: CSVDRGDQPQHF. DNA of the CDR3: TGCAGTGTGGACAGGGGAGATCAGCCCCAGCATTTT.

In its sample, this clonotype was seen many times. This chain joins TRBV29-1 and TRBJ1-2; D is ambiguous. Germline values: CDR1 SQVTM, CDR2 ANQGSEA. This CDR3 comprises 12 residues. The ends were cut back, 4 bases at V and 2 bases at J, with 8 bases in the middle. The CDR3, as DNA: TGCAGCGTTGGCCGGGAAAACTATGGCTACACCTTC. Protein: CSVGRENYGYTF. Looking up the rest from reference TRBV29-1 and TRBJ1-2 gives the full variable domain: SAVISQKPSRDICQRGTSLTIQCQVDSQVTMMFWYRQQPGQSLTLIATANQGSEATYESGFVIDKFPISRPNLTFSTLTVSNMSPEDSSIYLCSVGRENYGYTFGSGTRLTVV.

Ten or more counts support this clonotype. V is TRBV6-2 or TRBV6-3 and J is TRBJ1-2; D ambiguous. V was clipped by 0 bases and J by 6 bases, with 14 bases between them. In germline, CDR1 is MNHEY, CDR2 SVGEGT. The CDR3 length is 15 residues. This CDR3 is CASSYSGAEKNGYTF. Here the CDR3 DNA reads TGTGCCAGCAGTTACTCCGGCGCAGAAAAAAATGGCTACACCTTC.

This sequence joins TRBV29-1 and TRBJ2-7, with TRBD1 identical over 9 bases. Germline CDR1 SQVTM, CDR2 ANQGSEA. After removal of 3 bases from V and 3 bases from J, the junction contained 3 bases not matched to a gene. The CDR3 covers 13 residues. The chain's CDR3 is CSVDPGQGYEQYF. The CDR3 DNA follows: TGCAGCGTTGACCCGGGACAGGGCTACGAGCAGTACTTC.

The CDR3 DNA reads as TGTGCCTCCCAAGGGGGAACCTACGAGCAGTACTTC. This encodes CASQGGTYEQYF. This chain uses TRBV19 with TRBJ2-7, with a weak D call TRBD1 (6 bases). The germline V gene encodes CDR1 LNHDA and CDR2 SQIVND (reference sequence). Trimming pared 11 bases from V and 2 bases from J, leaving 13 bases between. This CDR3 has 12 amino acids.

This clonotype was seen ten or more times. The chain combines TRBV27 with TRBJ1-1, with D maybe TRBD1 (5 bases). The CDR3 consists of 13 residues. Germline CDR1 and CDR2: MNHEY and SMNVEV (reference sequence). Trimming cost V 4 bases and J 3 bases, with 9 bases left between them. CDR3 protein: CASSWVRDTEAFF. DNA of the CDR3: TGTGCCAGCAGTTGGGTCAGGGACACTGAAGCTTTCTTT.